The source of this T cell receptor beta chain is a study of beta chain features in type 1 diabetes. About the study: Age, gender and cell yields were similar between patients and healthy donors.

The entirety of the isolated RNA underwent reverse transcription, so expressed TCRB transcripts were sequenced. This table comes from immunoSEQ multiplex PCR, and its TCRdb copy is limited to in-frame clones, with some not included. The sample has 900,000 or so clones, under 20% seen once. The CDR3 extends over 16 amino acids. V lost 6 bases, J lost 1 base, and 5 bases stayed unmatched. Germline V gene lookup returns CDR1 MNHEY and CDR2 SMNVEV (reference sequence). Input material: naive CD4+ T cells from blood. This clonotype was sampled from a young woman in good health. The genes are TRBV27 and TRBJ2-6, with 8 bases matching TRBD1. In nucleotides, the CDR3 is TGTGCCAGCAGAGGCAGGGGGCCGTCTGGGGCCAACGTCCTGACTTTC. Its translation: CASRGRGPSGANVLTF.